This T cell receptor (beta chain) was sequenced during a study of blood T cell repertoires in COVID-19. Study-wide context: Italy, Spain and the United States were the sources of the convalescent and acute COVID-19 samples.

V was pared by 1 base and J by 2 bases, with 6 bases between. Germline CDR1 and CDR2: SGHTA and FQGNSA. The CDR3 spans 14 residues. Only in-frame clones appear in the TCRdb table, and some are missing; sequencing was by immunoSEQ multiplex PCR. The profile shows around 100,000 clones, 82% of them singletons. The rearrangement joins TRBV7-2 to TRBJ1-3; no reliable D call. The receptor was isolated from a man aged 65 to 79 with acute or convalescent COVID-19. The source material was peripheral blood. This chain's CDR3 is CASSLGGPGNTIYF. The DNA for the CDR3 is TGTGCCAGCAGCTTAGGAGGGCCTGGAAACACCATATATTTT.